This T cell receptor (beta chain) derives from a study of CD8+ T cells in alopecia areata. Germline V CDR1 and CDR2: MGHRA, YSYEKL. CDR3 length equals 16 residues. Extracted RNA was reverse transcribed, and the resulting cDNA served as sequencing template. The protocol was immunoSEQ multiplex PCR, while the TCRdb copy is restricted to in-frame clones and leaves out a portion. The data contain a few hundred thousand clones, 67% of them singletons. This clone has a single count. The germline gene is not matched at one end of the junction; a read error may be the cause. The chain carries TRBV4-1 and TRBJ1-6; 7 bases agree with TRBD1. The starting material was CD4+ T cells sorted from blood, obtained at week 0. This receptor was taken from a human donor with alopecia areata. As DNA, the CDR3 is TGCGCCAGCAGCCACCCCCCGAGGGACAGCAATTCGCCCCTCCACTTT. It is translated as CASSHPPRDSNSPLHF.